The next 3 T cell receptor beta chains were all read from a single sample in a study of cytomegalovirus exposure and HLA in healthy donors. Assay used: immunoSEQ multiplex PCR; TCRdb lists only in-frame clones, some missing. Of roughly 110,000 clones in the sample, around 90% were seen once. Material: PBMCs. These receptors all come from a woman aged 18-35 years in good health and CMV-seropositive.

The V gene is TRBV19, the J gene TRBJ1-3; possible D gene TRBD1, 5 bases. Germline values: CDR1 LNHDA, CDR2 SQIVND (reference sequence). The V and J ends lost 3 bases and 0 bases respectively, with 12 bases between them. This CDR3 spans 16 amino acids. Here the CDR3 DNA reads TGTGCCAGTAGTATGGGCAGGGCCAACTCTGGAAACACCATATATTTT. Translating it yields CASSMGRANSGNTIYF.

In this sample, this clone turned up once. This chain connects TRBV4-1 to TRBJ1-5, with TRBD1 identical over 8 bases. The germline gives CDR1 MGHRA, CDR2 YSYEKL. The CDR3 has 15 residues. J was trimmed by 4 bases and V by 4 bases; bases with no gene match: 6. The CDR3 sequence is CASSRTGGLNQPQHF. The CDR3 nucleotides read TGCGCCAGCAGCCGTACAGGGGGTTTAAATCAGCCCCAGCATTTT.

The chain carries TRBV6-5 and TRBJ2-7, with unresolved D. Germline V gives CDR1 MNHEY, CDR2 SVGAGI. Trimming shortened V by 0 bases and J by 5 bases, and 11 bases separated the two germline ends. CDR3 length: 14 amino acids. CDR3 bases: TGTGCCAGCAGTTACTCACGAGGTACCCACGAGCAGTACTTC. Translation: CASSYSRGTHEQYF.